The 9 T cell receptor beta chains below come from one sample, sequenced in a study of blood T cells in healthy people across ages. Combining a sample-barcoded 5' primer with a J-beta primer mix, a second PCR ran for 7 to 11 cycles. MiXCR, run by TCRdb on the 5' RACE reads, gives a single entry per CDR3 protein. The sample carries roughly 1,700,000 distinct CDR3 sequences, 28% recorded once. Sequences were obtained from blood. Receptors were obtained from a woman aged 25 to 39 in good health.

The chain carries TRBV12-3 or TRBV12-4 and TRBJ1-3; weak D call: TRBD1 (5 bases). This CDR3 comprises 14 residues. The V gene lost 7 bases and the J gene lost 4 bases, with 14 bases spanning the gap. The CDR3 reads CASTVRAQGNTIYF. The CDR3 DNA reads TGTGCCAGCACCGTCAGGGCGCAGGGAAACACCATATATTTT.

This clonotype turned up a few times. This may be a read error, as it is one base from a much larger clone. The rearrangement links TRBV11-2 to TRBJ2-1, with D tentatively TRBD2 (5 bases). The CDR3 runs to 13 residues. Germline CDR1 SGHAT, CDR2 FQNNGV. Trimming removed 4 bases at V and 10 bases at J, with 14 bases between. CDR3 DNA sequence: TGTGCCAGCAGCTCTGTGGACTTCTACGAGCAGTTCTTC. Its translation: CASSSVDFYEQFF. The variable domain in full, completed from reference TRBV11-2 and TRBJ2-1, reads EAGVAQSPRYKIIEKRQSVAFWCNPISGHATLYWYQQILGQGPKLLIQFQNNGVVDDSQLPKDRFSAERLKGVDSTLKIQPAKLEDSAVYLCASSSVDFYEQFFGPGTRLTVL.

V and J are TRBV6-5 and TRBJ2-3; no firm D call. V dropped 3 bases and J dropped 8 bases, with 15 bases sitting between them. The CDR3 extends over 14 amino acids. Germline lookup yields CDR1 MNHEY and CDR2 SVGAGI. CDR3 in DNA: TGTGCCAGCAGTTATGATGGGTTTGATGTTACGCAGTATTTT. This gives the protein CASSYDGFDVTQYF.

This clonotype was observed a few times. The rearrangement uses TRBV28 and TRBJ1-6, with D hard to call. CDR3 size: 15 residues. V gave up 4 bases and J gave up 6 bases, with 13 bases separating them. Germline CDR1 reads MDHEN; CDR2 reads SYDVKM. CDR3 bases: TGTGCCAGCAGTTCCCCCCCTGACGGTAATTCACCCCTCCACTTT. It codes for CASSSPPDGNSPLHF. Combining the CDR3 with reference TRBV28 and TRBJ1-6 gives the whole variable domain DVKVTQSSRYLVKRTGEKVFLECVQDMDHENMFWYRQDPGLGLRLIYFSYDVKMKEKGDIPEGYSVSREKKERFSLILESASTNQTSMYLCASSSPPDGNSPLHFGNGTRLTVT.

This clonotype was detected only a few times. V is TRBV6-2 or TRBV6-3 and J is TRBJ2-5; 9 bases agree with TRBD1. The DNA matches TRBJ2-7 better at its end, which makes the J call doubtful. The CDR3 length is 14 residues. CDR1 is MNHEY, CDR2 SVGEGT, per germline. CDR3 sequence reads: CASRSGQGRYEQYF. As DNA, the CDR3 is TGTGCCAGCAGGTCCGGACAGGGGAGGTACGAGCAGTACTTC.

This clonotype has more than one count but fewer than ten. J is TRBJ2-1 and V is TRBV6-2 or TRBV6-3; D perhaps matches TRBD1 (6 bases). V lost 2 bases and J 4 bases, leaving 12 bases between the germline ends. Germline CDR1 and CDR2: MNHEY and SVGEGT. This CDR3 has 15 residues. The CDR3, as DNA: TGTGCCAGCAGTTACGGAGACAGGCCTTACAATGAGCAGTTCTTC. Amino acids: CASSYGDRPYNEQFF.

This clonotype occurred many times. The chain carries TRBV6-5 and TRBJ2-5; 8 nucleotides match TRBD1. There are 17 residues in the CDR3. Per the germline V gene, CDR1 is MNHEY and CDR2 is SVGAGI. V was clipped by 2 bases and J by 1 base; unmatched bases: 9. The CDR3 reads CASSYRGRGPAQETQYF. CDR3 nucleotide sequence: TGTGCCAGCAGTTACCGAGGCAGGGGGCCAGCCCAAGAGACCCAGTACTTC.

This clonotype was detected only a few times. This chain links TRBV12-3 or TRBV12-4 with TRBJ1-1; the match to TRBD1 covers 7 bases. The CDR3 sequence is 15 residues long. V trimming: 8 bases; J trimming: 4 bases; junction bases outside the gene matches: 13. As DNA, the CDR3 is TGTGCCAGCGGGAGTCTACCAGGGGGGGGCACTGAAGCTTTCTTT. Residues: CASGSLPGGGTEAFF.

This clonotype has only a few counts. This CDR3 is CASSGDRDSGNTIYF. The CDR3 coding sequence is TGTGCCAGCAGTGGCGACCGGGACTCGGGAAACACCATATATTTT. The rearrangement joins TRBV25-1 to TRBJ1-3; perhaps TRBD1 as D (5 bases). V was pared by 4 bases and J by 4 bases, with 14 bases between. Looked up from germline, CDR1 is MGHDK and CDR2 is SYGVNS. The CDR3 consists of 15 residues.